Presented here are 3 T cell receptor beta chains from one specimen sequenced in a study of cytomegalovirus exposure and HLA in healthy donors. Vbeta (60) and Jbeta (13) primers were used in the PCR. Method: immunoSEQ multiplex PCR; TCRdb's copy keeps in-frame clones and lacks some. The table shows some 54,000 clones, with around 66% occurring only once. The material sequenced was PBMCs. The receptors shown here come from a man younger than 30 in good health and CMV-seronegative.

This clone has a handful of counts. In DNA, the CDR3 is TGTGCCTGGAGTGTTGGGTGGAGTGAGCAGTTCTTC. Amino acids: CAWSVGWSEQFF. The V gene is TRBV30, the J gene TRBJ2-1; no clear D gene. Trimming removed 0 bases at V and 9 bases at J, with 9 bases between. The CDR3 contains 12 residues. Germline lookup yields CDR1 GTSNPN and CDR2 SVGIG (reference sequence).

The chain couples TRBV30 to TRBJ2-7; D might be TRBD1 (5 bases). V dropped 4 bases and J dropped 5 bases, with 21 bases sitting between them. Germline loops: CDR1 GTSNPN, CDR2 SVGIG (reference sequence). This CDR3 is built from 15 residues. The CDR3 DNA sequence: TGTGCCTGGAAGGGGATCACAAGTTCGGTAAACGAGCAGTACTTC. This gives the protein CAWKGITSSVNEQYF.

The CDR3 region has the DNA TGTGCCAGCAGTTCCCAGGGGAATCAGCCCCAGCATTTT. Residues: CASSSQGNQPQHF. V gene TRBV28 combines with J gene TRBJ1-5; D is possibly TRBD1 (6 bases). This CDR3 has 13 amino acids. The germline gives CDR1 MDHEN, CDR2 SYDVKM. Trimming pared 4 bases from V and 4 bases from J, leaving 8 bases between. The whole variable domain, remainder taken from reference TRBV28 and TRBJ1-5, is DVKVTQSSRYLVKRTGEKVFLECVQDMDHENMFWYRQDPGLGLRLIYFSYDVKMKEKGDIPEGYSVSREKKERFSLILESASTNQTSMYLCASSSQGNQPQHFGDGTRLSIL.